This TCR beta chain stems from a study of shared clonotypes between healthy human individuals. Study conclusions and caveats: The study drew on few donors, limiting represented genetic and exposure-history diversity.

Measured with immunoSEQ multiplex PCR; TCRdb has only the in-frame clones, and not every one. The sample records some 680,000 clones, 60% to 75% being singletons. A word on this clone: What it recognizes is unknown.

From CD4+ cells came CD45RA+ naive and CD45RA-negative memory subsets. Germline V CDR1 and CDR2: SGHAT, FQNNGV. The germline V and J ends were trimmed by 5 bases and 3 bases, with 20 bases remaining between them. The CDR3 consists of 17 residues. What was sequenced was memory CD4+ T cells sorted from blood. Stated subset: CD45RA-negative fraction. This receptor was obtained from a woman aged 25 to 39 in good health. The chain joins TRBV11-2 to TRBJ2-1; D possibly corresponds to TRBD2 (5 bases). CDR3: CASSPPGWAVYYNEQFF. The CDR3 nucleotides read TGTGCCAGCAGCCCCCCGGGATGGGCGGTATACTACAATGAGCAGTTCTTC.